The next 9 T cell receptor beta chains were all read from a single sample in a study of blood T cell repertoires in COVID-19. Only in-frame clones appear in the TCRdb table, and some are missing; sequencing was by immunoSEQ multiplex PCR. The table includes 110,000 to 150,000 clones, 85% to 90% detected once. Sequencing input: peripheral blood. These receptor sequences come from a woman aged 60-75 years with active COVID-19.

The rearrangement joins TRBV11-2 to TRBJ1-1, with D possibly matching TRBD1 (5 bases). Germline-derived CDR1 and CDR2 are SGHAT and FQNNGV. The V and J ends lost 4 bases and 0 bases respectively, with 12 bases between them. The CDR3 consists of 15 residues. The chain's CDR3 is CASSSRQRVNTEAFF. The DNA of the CDR3 is TGTGCCAGCAGCTCCCGACAGAGAGTGAACACTGAAGCTTTCTTT.

The J gene is TRBJ2-7, the V gene TRBV15, with a weak D call TRBD2 (7 bases). CDR1 LNHNV and CDR2 YYDKDF come from the germline V gene (reference sequence). Trimming cost V 8 bases and J 6 bases, with 14 bases left between them. The CDR3 is 12 residues long. CDR3 amino acids: CATRGAGPEQYF. The CDR3 region has the DNA TGTGCCACCCGGGGGGCGGGCCCCGAGCAGTACTTC.

CDR3 coding DNA: TGTGCCAGCAGCCCCGCGGGGCCGGCCTATGGCTACACCTTC. Translation gives CASSPAGPAYGYTF. The chain is built from TRBV7-9 and TRBJ1-2; the D gene is possibly TRBD1 (5 bases). This CDR3 contains 14 residues. The V end was cut by 5 bases, the J end by 4 bases, with 14 bases between. Germline lookup yields CDR1 SEHNR and CDR2 FQNEAQ (reference sequence). Filled out from reference TRBV7-9 and TRBJ1-2, the complete variable domain reads DTGVSQNPRHKITKRGQNVTFRCDPISEHNRLYWYRQTLGQGPEFLTYFQNEAQLEKSRLLSDRFSAERPKGSFSTLEIQRTEQGDSAMYLCASSPAGPAYGYTFGSGTRLTVV.

The chain links TRBV6-5 to TRBJ2-2; 12 bases line up with TRBD2. The trim removed 11 bases at V and 6 bases at J, leaving 4 bases unmatched. Germline CDR1 and CDR2: MNHEY and SVGAGI. This CDR3 has 13 amino acids. CDR3 protein: CAGRLAGAGELFF. The DNA for the CDR3 is TGTGCCGGAAGACTAGCGGGAGCCGGGGAGCTGTTTTTT.

The CDR3 protein is CASSFTSGRGNEQFF. DNA for the CDR3: TGTGCCAGCAGCTTTACAAGCGGGAGGGGCAATGAGCAGTTCTTC. The rearrangement links TRBV11-2 to TRBJ2-1, with 10 bases aligning to TRBD2. This CDR3 is built from 15 residues. The germline gives CDR1 SGHAT, CDR2 FQNNGV. V gave up 3 bases and J gave up 6 bases; unmatched junction bases: 5.

V gene TRBV14 combines with J gene TRBJ2-3; 11 bases match TRBD2. V lost 7 bases to trimming and J lost 1 base; unmatched junction nucleotides: 13. Germline V lookup: CDR1 SGHDN, CDR2 FVKESK. The CDR3 spans 18 residues. The CDR3 spells CASTRGLLAGVGTDTQYF. CDR3 DNA: TGTGCCAGCACGCGGGGCCTACTAGCGGGAGTGGGCACAGATACGCAGTATTTT.

The chain carries TRBV19 and TRBJ1-5; 7 positions match TRBD1. CDR1 and CDR2 from the germline V gene are LNHDA and SQIVND (reference sequence). The CDR3 contains 13 residues. V dropped 2 bases and J dropped 7; count of bases not matched to a gene: 2. The CDR3 DNA follows: TGTGCCAGTAGTATACAACAGGGGCAGCCCCAGCATTTT. Protein: CASSIQQGQPQHF. Full variable domain (missing parts from reference TRBV19 and TRBJ1-5): DGGITQSPKYLFRKEGQNVTLSCEQNLNHDAMYWYRQDPGQGLRLIYYSQIVNDFQKGDIAEGYSVSREKKESFPLTVTSAQKNPTAFYLCASSIQQGQPQHFGDGTRLSIL.

Concerning this clone itself: One end of the junction does not line up with germline, which may come from a read error. This chain joins TRBV28 and TRBJ1-2, with D unresolved. Germline V gives CDR1 MDHEN, CDR2 SYDVKM. This CDR3 region has 11 residues. CDR3 sequence (DNA): TGTGCCAGCAGCTCAAACGGTATTCATTTCTTC. Its translation: CASSSNGIHFF.

V is TRBV5-1 and J is TRBJ1-1; D is uncertain. Between the trimmed V and J ends, which lost 3 bases and 1 base, there was a span of 7 bases. CDR3 size: 13 residues. Germline V gene lookup returns CDR1 SGHRS and CDR2 YFSETQ. The CDR3 bases are TGCGCCAGCAGCTCGGGAGCGAACACTGAAGCTTTCTTT. Amino acids: CASSSGANTEAFF. The variable domain in full, completed from reference TRBV5-1 and TRBJ1-1, reads KAGVTQTPRYLIKTRGQQVTLSCSPISGHRSVSWYQQTPGQGLQFLFEYFSETQRNKGNFPGRFSGRQFSNSRSEMNVSTLELGDSALYLCASSSGANTEAFFGQGTRLTVV.